One T cell receptor (beta chain) is described in this entry. Its antigen is not known. Sequence at one end of the junction differs from germline and may be a read error. TCRdb re-called the multiplex PCR reads with MiXCR, one entry per CDR3 protein. The sample includes 250,000 or so distinct CDR3 sequences, roughly 30% of them seen just once. The CDR3 has 16 residues. Germline V gene sequence: CDR1 DFQATT, CDR2 SNEGSKA (reference sequence). The lymph nodes were axillary draining lymph nodes from breast cancer patients. These data are taken from a study of breast tumors, draining lymph nodes, adjacent tissues. Study observations and caveats: Compared with basal-like, luminal-like tumors shared significantly more repertoire with nontumor tissue. Tumors had less TCR diversity than lymph nodes, more than nontumor tissue.

The sequence came from a female donor with breast cancer. Some clones in this sample may be carry-over from other donors' samples. Sequencing was performed on axillary lymph node tissue. The chain is built from TRBV20-1 and TRBJ2-7; 9 bases align to TRBD2. CDR3 residues: CSARDRDSGSRIERYF. CDR3 nucleotide sequence: TGCAGTGCTAGAGATCGCGATAGCGGGAGCAGAATCGAGCGGTACTTC.